Listed below are T cell receptor beta chains from one sample, sequenced in a study of cytomegalovirus exposure and HLA in healthy donors. The table came from immunoSEQ multiplex PCR; TCRdb's copy has only in-frame clones and leaves some out. Of approximately 150,000 clones in the sample, 60% to 80% are singletons; the top ten hold over 10%. Source material: PBMCs. These receptors all stem from a woman aged 45-65 years in good health and CMV-seropositive. Each CDR3 is given with its conserved first and last residue. A D gene is named only where the DNA matches it firmly. Not all rows give a size; the values are once, few, many and, for expanded clones, a class.

CDR3nt | CDR3aa | j_gene | v_gene | abundance | d_gene
TGTGCCAGCATCAACCGGGACAGGGTTTATGGCTACACCTTC | CASINRDRVYGYTF | TRBJ1-2 | TRBV5-6 | few | TRBD1
TGTGCCATCAGTGATTATGGCAGAACCTACAATGAGCAGTTCTTC | CAISDYGRTYNEQFF | TRBJ2-1 | TRBV10-3 | . | .
TGTGCCAGCAGTAAGGGACTAGCCCGTTACAATGAGCAGTTCTTC | CASSKGLARYNEQFF | TRBJ2-1 | TRBV2 | . | TRBD2
TGTGCCAGCAGTGCGGACACGTACAATGAGCAGTTCTTC | CASSADTYNEQFF | TRBJ2-1 | TRBV2 | once | .
TGTGCCTGGCAGAGAGCGGGACCGCAGCAGTACTTC | CAWQRAGPQQYF | TRBJ2-7 | TRBV30 | . | TRBD2
TGTGCCAGCAGCGCCGCCGGACCGAGGGCTGAAGCTTTCTTT | CASSAAGPRAEAFF | TRBJ1-1 | TRBV21-1 | . | .
TGTGCCTGGAGTTCCCGGGGGGGAATGGGCACTGAAGCTTTCTTT | CAWSSRGGMGTEAFF | TRBJ1-1 | TRBV30 | . | .
TGTGCCAGCAGCGTAACAGGCTCCTACGAGCAGTACTTC | CASSVTGSYEQYF | TRBJ2-7 | TRBV11-1 | . | .
TGTGCCAGCAGCCGCTTCACGGGCGGGGGCCGGGGGGATACGCAGTATTTT | CASSRFTGGGRGDTQYF | TRBJ2-3 | TRBV5-4 | few | .
TGCGCCAGCAGCGAAAGGGGACAGGGGGCGAACACTGAAGCTTTCTTT | CASSERGQGANTEAFF | TRBJ1-1 | TRBV5-1 | few | TRBD1